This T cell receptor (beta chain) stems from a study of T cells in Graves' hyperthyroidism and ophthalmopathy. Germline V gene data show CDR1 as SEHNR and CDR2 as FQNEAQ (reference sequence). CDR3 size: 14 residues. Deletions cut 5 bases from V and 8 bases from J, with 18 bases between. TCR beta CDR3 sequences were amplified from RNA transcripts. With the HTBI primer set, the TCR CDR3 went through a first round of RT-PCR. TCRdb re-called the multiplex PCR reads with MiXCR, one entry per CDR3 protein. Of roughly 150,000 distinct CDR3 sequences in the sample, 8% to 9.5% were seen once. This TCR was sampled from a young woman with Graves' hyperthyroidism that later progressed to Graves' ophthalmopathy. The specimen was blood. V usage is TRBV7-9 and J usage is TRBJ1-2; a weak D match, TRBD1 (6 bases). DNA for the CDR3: TGTGCCAGCAGCCCCCAAACAGGGTTGGGGGGCTACACCTTC. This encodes CASSPQTGLGGYTF.